One TCR beta chain is described in this entry. Its antigen remains unidentified. The germline gives CDR1 MDHEN, CDR2 SYDVKM. V lost 2 bases, J lost 7 bases, and 5 bases stayed unmatched. This CDR3 contains 14 residues. The sample belongs to a study of high-grade serous ovarian cancer treatment subgroups. Overall study findings and caveats: Bulk tumor TCR sequencing gave no spatial information.

Libraries were prepared by immunoSEQ multiplex PCR; TCRdb keeps only in-frame clonotypes and omits some of them. Of 1,500 to 2,000 clones listed, around 82% are singletons. The tumor samples were collected prior to definitive surgery or chemotherapy. The genes are TRBV28 and TRBJ2-1; TRBD2 matches 7 bases. The sequenced sample consisted of tumor tissue. The receptor's source is a human donor with high-grade serous ovarian cancer. The CDR3 region is CASSLGREWNEQFF. In DNA form, the CDR3 reads TGTGCCAGCAGTTTAGGGCGGGAGTGGAATGAGCAGTTCTTC.